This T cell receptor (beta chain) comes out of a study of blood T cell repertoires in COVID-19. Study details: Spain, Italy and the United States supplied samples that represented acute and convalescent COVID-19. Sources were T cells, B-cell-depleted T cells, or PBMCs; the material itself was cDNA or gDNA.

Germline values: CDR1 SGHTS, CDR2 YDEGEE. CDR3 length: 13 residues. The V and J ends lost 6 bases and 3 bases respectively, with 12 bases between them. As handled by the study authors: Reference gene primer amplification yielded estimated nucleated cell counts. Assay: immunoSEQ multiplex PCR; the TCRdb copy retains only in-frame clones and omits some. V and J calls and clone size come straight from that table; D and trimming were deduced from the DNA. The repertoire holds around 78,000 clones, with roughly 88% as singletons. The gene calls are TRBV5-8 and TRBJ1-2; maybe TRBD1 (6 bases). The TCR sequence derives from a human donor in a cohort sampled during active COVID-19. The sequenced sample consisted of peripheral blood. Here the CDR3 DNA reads TGTGCCAGCACAGGGGTCCGGGACTATGGCTACACCTTC. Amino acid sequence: CASTGVRDYGYTF.